These T cell receptor beta chains were read from a single sample in a study of preoperative IRX-2 immunotherapy in early breast cancer. Here immunoSEQ multiplex PCR was the method, and the copy in TCRdb shows in-frame clones only, minus some. The data show roughly 43,000 clones, with about 95% seen just once and 1.6% held by the top ten. Specimen: tumor tissue, collected after IRX-2 immunotherapy. The receptor set was obtained from a human donor with breast cancer. CDR3s include the opening cysteine and the closing phenylalanine or tryptophan. Each record gives: D gene, clone size, V gene, J gene, CDR3 protein, CDR3 DNA. The D gene is left open where the match is weak. Part of the rows lack a size; the others show once, few, many or a class for expanded clones.

>TRBD2|-|TRBV7-9|TRBJ2-5
CASRTSGRLYETQYF
TGTGCCAGCAGAACAAGCGGGAGGCTGTATGAGACCCAGTACTTC
>-|-|TRBV7-2|TRBJ2-1
CASSPDSLLNEQFF
TGTGCCAGCAGCCCCGACTCGTTGCTCAATGAGCAGTTCTTC
>-|-|TRBV9|TRBJ2-1
CASSGGVNNEQFF
TGTGCCAGCAGCGGCGGGGTTAACAATGAGCAGTTCTTC
>TRBD1|-|TRBV29-1|TRBJ1-1
CRIQGAVTEAFF
TGCAGGATACAGGGGGCCGTCACTGAAGCTTTCTTT
>TRBD1|-|TRBV7-9|TRBJ2-2
CASRYRGSDTGELFF
TGTGCCAGCAGATACAGGGGGTCCGACACCGGGGAGCTGTTTTTT
>TRBD1|-|TRBV2|TRBJ1-6
CASNRDSSNSPLHF
TGTGCCAGCAACCGGGACAGCTCCAATTCACCCCTCCACTTT
>-|-|TRBV18|TRBJ2-2
CASSPIQDLTGELFF
TGTGCCAGCTCACCAATCCAGGACCTCACCGGGGAGCTGTTTTTT
>-|once|TRBV6-4|TRBJ2-6
CASSAGWFSGANVLTF
TGTGCCAGCAGTGCGGGGTGGTTCTCTGGGGCCAACGTCCTGACTTTC
>-|-|TRBV28|TRBJ1-1
CASGRGTGRMNTEAFF
TGTGCCAGCGGTAGAGGGACGGGTAGAATGAACACTGAAGCTTTCTTT
>-|-|TRBV29-1|TRBJ2-7
CSVEGEDGSYEQYF
TGCAGCGTTGAGGGAGAGGACGGATCCTACGAGCAGTACTTC
>TRBD1|-|TRBV6-5|TRBJ2-2
CASSYQGQSNTGELFF
TGTGCCAGCAGTTATCAGGGACAGTCGAACACCGGGGAGCTGTTTTTT
>-|few|TRBV11-3|TRBJ2-1
CASSRSDIYNEQFF
TGTGCCAGCAGCCGGAGCGACATCTACAATGAGCAGTTCTTC
>-|-|TRBV5-6|TRBJ2-2
CASSLVFGGRGTGELFF
TGTGCCAGCAGCTTGGTTTTTGGGGGTAGGGGCACCGGGGAGCTGTTTTTT
>-|-|TRBV30|TRBJ2-3
CAWTIGDTQYF
TGTGCCTGGACCATAGGAGATACGCAGTATTTT
>TRBD2|-|TRBV4-3|TRBJ2-3
CASSQDPSSGGGRGQYF
TGCGCCAGCAGCCAAGATCCTTCTAGCGGGGGAGGACGCGGGCAGTATTTT
>-|-|TRBV4-1|TRBJ1-5
CASSQETGPSNQPQHF
TGCGCCAGCAGCCAAGAGACAGGACCCAGCAATCAGCCCCAGCATTTT
>-|-|TRBV7-9|TRBJ1-4
CASSPHGGQNEKLFF
TGTGCCAGCAGCCCCCATGGGGGTCAGAATGAAAAACTGTTTTTT
>TRBD2|-|TRBV9|TRBJ2-3
CASSPQRGAPDTQYF
TGTGCCAGCAGCCCCCAGCGGGGGGCCCCAGATACGCAGTATTTT
>-|once|TRBV6-1|TRBJ1-2
CASSTRLDSYGYTF
TGTGCCAGCAGTACCCGCCTGGACAGCTATGGCTACACCTTC
>-|-|TRBV6-6|TRBJ2-2
CASSYGSTHGELFF
TGTGCCAGCAGTTACGGGTCAACCCACGGGGAGCTGTTTTTT
>-|-|TRBV28|TRBJ1-5
CASISEERYSNQPQHF
TGTGCCAGCATCTCCGAAGAGAGATATAGCAATCAGCCCCAGCATTTT
>TRBD1|-|TRBV11-2|TRBJ1-3
CASTGQGGSGNTIYF
TGTGCCAGCACGGGACAGGGTGGTTCTGGAAACACCATATATTTT
>-|-|TRBV6-6|TRBJ2-3
CASSPTIGADTQYF
TGTGCCAGCAGTCCGACGATTGGCGCAGATACGCAGTATTTT
>-|-|TRBV9|TRBJ2-7
CASSAGGRGGEYF
TGTGCCAGCAGCGCAGGTGGAAGAGGAGGGGAGTACTTC
>-|-|TRBV15|TRBJ2-3
CATGRSTDTQYF
TGTGCCACGGGACGGAGCACAGATACGCAGTATTTT
>-|-|TRBV28|TRBJ1-2
CASSGQGYGYTF
TGTGCCAGCAGTGGTCAGGGCTATGGCTACACCTTC
>-|-|TRBV4-3|TRBJ2-5
CASSQDGASWETQYF
TGCGCCAGCAGCCAAGATGGGGCTTCATGGGAGACCCAGTACTTC
>-|-|TRBV28|TRBJ2-5
CASSSMSLTQYF
TGTGCCAGCAGTTCAATGTCGTTGACCCAGTACTTC
>TRBD2|-|TRBV5-4|TRBJ2-7
CASSLAGLAGTQYF
TGTGCCAGCAGCTTGGCTGGCCTAGCGGGGACACAGTACTTC
>-|once|TRBV6-6|TRBJ2-3
CASSYLSPSTDTQYF
TGTGCCAGCAGTTACCTTTCCCCTAGCACAGATACGCAGTATTTT
>-|once|TRBV28|TRBJ2-7
CASSFPPPSAEQYF
TGTGCCAGCAGTTTTCCCCCCCCCAGCGCCGAGCAGTACTTC
>TRBD2|once|TRBV10-3|TRBJ2-7
CAISGGAGGYEQYF
TGTGCCATCAGTGGGGGAGCGGGGGGGTACGAGCAGTACTTC
>TRBD1|-|TRBV7-8|TRBJ1-1
CASSTRGTGSTEAFF
TGTGCCAGCAGCACCCGCGGGACAGGGAGCACTGAAGCTTTCTTT
>-|-|TRBV7-2|TRBJ1-2
CASSLVYQGSGNYGYTF
TGTGCCAGCAGCTTAGTTTATCAGGGGTCGGGGAACTATGGCTACACCTTC
>TRBD1|few|TRBV6-1|TRBJ1-2
CASEVTGAYYTF
TGTGCCAGCGAGGTGACAGGGGCATATTACACCTTC
>-|-|TRBV30|TRBJ2-6
CAWSVSGANVLTF
TGTGCCTGGAGTGTATCTGGGGCCAACGTCCTGACTTTC
>-|-|TRBV2|TRBJ1-2
CASKGPLEIRYGYTF
TGTGCCAGCAAAGGCCCTTTAGAGATTCGCTATGGCTACACCTTC
>-|-|TRBV18|TRBJ1-3
CASSPGRRFSSGNTIYF
TGTGCCAGCTCACCCGGACGACGGTTCTCCTCTGGAAACACCATATATTTT
>-|-|TRBV10-3|TRBJ1-5
CAISEAGTPQHF
TGTGCCATCAGTGAGGCGGGGACTCCCCAGCATTTT
>-|-|TRBV4-3|TRBJ1-2
CASSQGDDYGYTF
TGCGCCAGCAGCCAAGGGGACGACTATGGCTACACCTTC
>-|-|TRBV7-8|TRBJ1-3
CASSFGGEAGNTIYF
TGTGCCAGCAGTTTCGGGGGGGAAGCCGGAAACACCATATATTTT
>-|-|TRBV7-9|TRBJ2-7
CASSGAGEYEQYF
TGTGCCAGCAGCGGGGCAGGGGAATACGAGCAGTACTTC
>-|-|TRBV2|TRBJ2-3
CASSFPKGEPGLKTDTQYF
TGTGCCAGCAGTTTTCCTAAGGGGGAGCCGGGACTTAAGACAGATACGCAGTATTTT
>TRBD1|-|TRBV6-6|TRBJ1-1
CASSYGTGLGTEAFF
TGTGCCAGCAGTTACGGGACAGGGCTTGGGACTGAAGCTTTCTTT
>TRBD1|-|TRBV28|TRBJ2-4
CASSRDRGWSGIQYF
TGTGCCAGCAGTCGGGACAGGGGATGGAGTGGCATTCAGTACTTC
>TRBD2|-|TRBV6-6|TRBJ2-1
CASSYSGTYNEQFF
TGTGCCAGCAGTTACAGCGGGACTTACAATGAGCAGTTCTTC
>-|-|TRBV2|TRBJ2-7
CASGRARFNF
TGTGCCAGCGGTCGGGCCCGATTTAACTTC
>TRBD1|-|TRBV4-3|TRBJ1-5
CASSHLTGKDQPQHF
TGCGCCAGCAGCCACCTGACAGGGAAGGACCAGCCCCAGCATTTT